Sequencing of this T cell receptor (beta chain) was carried out in a study of cytomegalovirus exposure and HLA in healthy donors. Across the study: Approximately 85 million unique TCRs from HLA-typed donors were held in an early data release.

On this clone: Its antigen is not identified.

Both 60 Vbeta primers and 13 Jbeta primers went into the PCR. Profiling relied on immunoSEQ multiplex PCR, and the TCRdb table lists in-frame clones only, not all of them. The table has about 75,000 clones, approximately 80% seen once. Study results and caveats: The classifier, whose performance was assessed in both the original and validation cohorts, reportedly diagnosed cytomegalovirus status with high specificity and sensitivity.

The specimen was PBMCs. The origin of this receptor is a man between 65 and 85 years old in good health and CMV-seropositive.

CDR3 DNA: TGTGCCAGCAGTGGACAGAACTACGAGCAGTACTTC. This sequence encodes CASSGQNYEQYF. The rearrangement joins TRBV2 to TRBJ2-7; TRBD1 might be the D (5 bases). CDR1 and CDR2 from the germline V gene are SNHLY and FYNNEI. The CDR3 has 12 amino acids. V was pared by 4 bases and J by 3 bases, with 7 bases between.